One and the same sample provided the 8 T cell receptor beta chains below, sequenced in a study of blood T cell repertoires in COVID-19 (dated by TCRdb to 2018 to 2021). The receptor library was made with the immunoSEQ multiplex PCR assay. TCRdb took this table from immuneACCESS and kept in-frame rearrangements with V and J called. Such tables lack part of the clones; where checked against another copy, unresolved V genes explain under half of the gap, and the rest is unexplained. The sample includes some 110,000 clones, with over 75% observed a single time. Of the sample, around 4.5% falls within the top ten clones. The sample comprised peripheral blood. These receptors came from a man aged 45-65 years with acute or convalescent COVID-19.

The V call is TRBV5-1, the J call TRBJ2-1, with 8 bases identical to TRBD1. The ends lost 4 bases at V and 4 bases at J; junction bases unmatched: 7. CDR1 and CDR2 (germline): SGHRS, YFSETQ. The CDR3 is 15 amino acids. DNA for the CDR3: TGCGCCAGCAGCCAAGGACAGGGAAGATACAATGAGCAGTTCTTC. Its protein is CASSQGQGRYNEQFF.

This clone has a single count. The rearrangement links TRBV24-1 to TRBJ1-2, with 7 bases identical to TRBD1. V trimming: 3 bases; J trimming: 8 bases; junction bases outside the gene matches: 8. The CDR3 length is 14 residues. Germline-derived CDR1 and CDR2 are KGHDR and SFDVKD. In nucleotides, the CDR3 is TGTGCCACCAGTGATCCGAGGGACAGCGGAGGCTACACCTTC. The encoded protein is CATSDPRDSGGYTF.

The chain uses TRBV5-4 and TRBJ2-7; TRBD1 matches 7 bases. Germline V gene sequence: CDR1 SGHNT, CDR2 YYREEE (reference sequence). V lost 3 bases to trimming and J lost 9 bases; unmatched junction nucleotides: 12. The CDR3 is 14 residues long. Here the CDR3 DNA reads TGTGCCAGCAGCTCCGGGACAGCTCCGATTCGGCAGTACTTC. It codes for CASSSGTAPIRQYF.

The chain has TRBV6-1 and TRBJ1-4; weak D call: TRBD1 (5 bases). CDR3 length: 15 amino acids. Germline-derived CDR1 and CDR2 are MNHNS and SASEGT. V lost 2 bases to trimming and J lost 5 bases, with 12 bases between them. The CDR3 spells CASSEKGAGNEKLFF. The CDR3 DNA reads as TGTGCCAGCAGTGAAAAAGGGGCGGGGAATGAAAAACTGTTTTTT.

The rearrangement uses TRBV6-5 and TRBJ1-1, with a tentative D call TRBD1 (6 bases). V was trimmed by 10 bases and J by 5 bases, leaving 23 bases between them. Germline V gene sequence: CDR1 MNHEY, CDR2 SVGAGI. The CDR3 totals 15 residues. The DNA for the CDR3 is TGTGCCACCAACACGCAGGCAGGGGTGGGAACTGAAGCTTTCTTT. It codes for CATNTQAGVGTEAFF.

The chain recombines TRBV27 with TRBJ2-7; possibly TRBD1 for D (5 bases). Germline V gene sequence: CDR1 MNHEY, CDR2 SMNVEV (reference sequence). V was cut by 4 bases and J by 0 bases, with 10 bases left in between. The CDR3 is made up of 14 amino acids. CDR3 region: CASSYSQGSYEQYF. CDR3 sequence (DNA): TGTGCCAGCAGTTACAGCCAGGGCTCCTACGAGCAGTACTTC.

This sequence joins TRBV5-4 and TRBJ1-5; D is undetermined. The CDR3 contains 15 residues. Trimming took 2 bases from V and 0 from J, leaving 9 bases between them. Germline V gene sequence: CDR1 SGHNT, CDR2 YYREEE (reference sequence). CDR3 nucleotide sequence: TGTGCCAGCAGCTTTGGCGGGGATAGCAATCAGCCCCAGCATTTT. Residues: CASSFGGDSNQPQHF.

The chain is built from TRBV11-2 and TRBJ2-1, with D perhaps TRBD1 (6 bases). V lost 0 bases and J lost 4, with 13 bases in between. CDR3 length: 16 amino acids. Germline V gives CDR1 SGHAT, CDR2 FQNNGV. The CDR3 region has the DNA TGTGCCAGCAGCTTAGATCTTGGGGGCACTTACAATGAGCAGTTCTTC. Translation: CASSLDLGGTYNEQFF.